This T cell receptor beta chain was sequenced in a study of shared clonotypes between healthy human individuals. General observations from the study: Some naive CD4 clonotypes, around 5%, turned up in common across four donors. Incomplete sequencing of sorted subsets was indicated by rarefaction despite large depth.

The V gene lost 4 bases and the J gene lost 11 bases, with 24 bases spanning the gap. Germline loops: CDR1 SGHRS, CDR2 YFSETQ. The CDR3 extends over 16 amino acids. Comments on this clone: The antigen remains undetermined.

TCRdb's copy holds only in-frame clones and misses some; the assay was immunoSEQ multiplex PCR. In the table there are 1 million to 1.2 million clones, roughly 80% of which are singletons. What was sequenced was memory CD4+ T cells from PBMCs. Subset reported: CD45RA-negative fraction. The genes are TRBV5-1 and TRBJ2-2, with D possibly being TRBD1 (6 bases). This clonotype was sampled from a man aged 18-30 years in good health. Some clones in this sample may be carry-over from other donors' samples. This chain's CDR3 is CASSAPTGYGARELFF. CDR3 coding DNA: TGCGCCAGCAGCGCCCCTACAGGGTACGGTGCCCGAGAGCTGTTTTTT.